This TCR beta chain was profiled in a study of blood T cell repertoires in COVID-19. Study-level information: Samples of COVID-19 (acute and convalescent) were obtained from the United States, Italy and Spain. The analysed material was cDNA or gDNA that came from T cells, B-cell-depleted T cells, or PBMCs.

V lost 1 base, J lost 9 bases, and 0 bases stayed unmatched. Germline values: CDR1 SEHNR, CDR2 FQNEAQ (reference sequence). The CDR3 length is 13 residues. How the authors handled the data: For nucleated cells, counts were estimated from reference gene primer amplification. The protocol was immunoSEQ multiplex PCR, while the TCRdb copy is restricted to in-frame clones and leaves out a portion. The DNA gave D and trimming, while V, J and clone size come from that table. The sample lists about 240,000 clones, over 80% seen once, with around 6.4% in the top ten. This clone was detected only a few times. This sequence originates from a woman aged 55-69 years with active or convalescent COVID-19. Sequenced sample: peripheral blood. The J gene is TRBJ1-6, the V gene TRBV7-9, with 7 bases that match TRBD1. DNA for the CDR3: TGTGCCAGCAGCTTAGGACAGGGTTCACCCCTCCACTTT. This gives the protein CASSLGQGSPLHF.